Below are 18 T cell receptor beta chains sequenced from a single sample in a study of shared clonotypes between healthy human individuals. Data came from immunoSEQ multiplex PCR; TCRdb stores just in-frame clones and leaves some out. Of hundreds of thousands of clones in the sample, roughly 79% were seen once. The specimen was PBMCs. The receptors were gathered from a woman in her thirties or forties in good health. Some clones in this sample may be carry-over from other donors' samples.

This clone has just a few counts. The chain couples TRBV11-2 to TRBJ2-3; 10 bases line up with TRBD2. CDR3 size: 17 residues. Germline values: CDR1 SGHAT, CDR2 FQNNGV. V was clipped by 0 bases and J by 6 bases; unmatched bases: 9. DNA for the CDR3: TGTGCCAGCAGCTTAGATCTTGAGCGGGAGGGCTGGGATACGCAGTATTTT. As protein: CASSLDLEREGWDTQYF.

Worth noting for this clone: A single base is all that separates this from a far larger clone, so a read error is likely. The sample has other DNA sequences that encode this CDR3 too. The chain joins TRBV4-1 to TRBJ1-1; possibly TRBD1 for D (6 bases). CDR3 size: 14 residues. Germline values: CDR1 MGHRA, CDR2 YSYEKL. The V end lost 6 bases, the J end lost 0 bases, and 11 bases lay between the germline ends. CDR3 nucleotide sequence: TGCGCCAGCAGTAATGGACAGATGAACACTGAAGCTTTCTTT. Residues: CASSNGQMNTEAFF.

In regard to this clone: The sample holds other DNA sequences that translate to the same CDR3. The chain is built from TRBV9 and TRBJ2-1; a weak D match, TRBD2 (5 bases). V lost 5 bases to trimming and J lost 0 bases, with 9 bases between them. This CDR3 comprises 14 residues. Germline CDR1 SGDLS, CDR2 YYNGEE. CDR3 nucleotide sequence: TGTGCCAGCAGTGTGGGGAGCTCCTACAATGAGCAGTTCTTC. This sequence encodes CASSVGSSYNEQFF.

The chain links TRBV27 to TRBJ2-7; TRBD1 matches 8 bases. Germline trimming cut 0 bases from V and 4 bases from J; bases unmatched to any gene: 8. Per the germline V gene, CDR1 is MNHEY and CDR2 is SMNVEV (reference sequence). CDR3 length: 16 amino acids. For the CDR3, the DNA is TGTGCCAGCAGTTTATCGATCCAGGGGGCTGAGTACGAGCAGTACTTC. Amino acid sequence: CASSLSIQGAEYEQYF.

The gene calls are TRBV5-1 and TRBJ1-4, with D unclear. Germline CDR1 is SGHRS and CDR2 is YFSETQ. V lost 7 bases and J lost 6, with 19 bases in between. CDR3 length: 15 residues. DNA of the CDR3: TGCGCCAGCGCCAGCGGGAGGGTCAGTGATGAAAAACTGTTTTTT. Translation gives CASASGRVSDEKLFF.

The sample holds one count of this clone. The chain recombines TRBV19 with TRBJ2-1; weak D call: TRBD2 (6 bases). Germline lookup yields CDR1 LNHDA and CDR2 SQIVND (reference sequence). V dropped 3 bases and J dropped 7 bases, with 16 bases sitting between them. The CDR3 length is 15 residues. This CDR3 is CASSIAGGAPNEQFF. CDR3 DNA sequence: TGTGCCAGTAGTATTGCGGGCGGGGCGCCTAATGAGCAGTTCTTC.

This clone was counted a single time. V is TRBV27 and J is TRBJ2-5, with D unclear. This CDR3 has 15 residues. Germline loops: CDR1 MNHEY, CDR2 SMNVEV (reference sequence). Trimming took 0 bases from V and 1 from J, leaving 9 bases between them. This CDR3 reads CASSLSVGSQETQYF. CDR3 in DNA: TGTGCCAGCAGTTTATCTGTGGGCAGCCAAGAGACCCAGTACTTC.

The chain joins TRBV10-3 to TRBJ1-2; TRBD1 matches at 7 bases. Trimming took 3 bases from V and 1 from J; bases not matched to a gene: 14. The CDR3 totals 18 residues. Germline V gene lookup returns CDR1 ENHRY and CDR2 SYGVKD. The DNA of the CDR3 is TGTGCCATCAGTGACAACCTGACAGGGAAGAACAGTAACTATGGCTACACCTTC. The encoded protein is CAISDNLTGKNSNYGYTF.

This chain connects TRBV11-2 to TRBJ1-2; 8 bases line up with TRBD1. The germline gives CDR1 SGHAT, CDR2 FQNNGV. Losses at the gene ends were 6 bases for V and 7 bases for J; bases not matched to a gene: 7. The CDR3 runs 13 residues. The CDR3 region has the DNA TGTGCCAGCAGACAGGACAGGGTTGGTGGCTACACCTTC. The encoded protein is CASRQDRVGGYTF. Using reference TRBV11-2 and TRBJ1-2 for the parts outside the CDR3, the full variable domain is EAGVAQSPRYKIIEKRQSVAFWCNPISGHATLYWYQQILGQGPKLLIQFQNNGVVDDSQLPKDRFSAERLKGVDSTLKIQPAKLEDSAVYLCASRQDRVGGYTFGSGTRLTVV.

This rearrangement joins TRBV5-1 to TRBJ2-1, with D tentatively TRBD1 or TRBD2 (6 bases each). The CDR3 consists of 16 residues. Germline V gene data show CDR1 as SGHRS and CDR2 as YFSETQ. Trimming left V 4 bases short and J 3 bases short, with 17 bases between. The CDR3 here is CASSPTGGGGYNEQFF. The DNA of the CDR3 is TGCGCCAGCAGCCCCACGGGCGGAGGGGGCTACAATGAGCAGTTCTTC.

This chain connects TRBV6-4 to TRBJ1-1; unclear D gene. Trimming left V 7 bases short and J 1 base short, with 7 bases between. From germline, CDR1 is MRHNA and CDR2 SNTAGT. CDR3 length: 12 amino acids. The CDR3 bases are TGTGCCAGCATGAGGAAGAACACTGAAGCTTTCTTT. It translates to CASMRKNTEAFF.

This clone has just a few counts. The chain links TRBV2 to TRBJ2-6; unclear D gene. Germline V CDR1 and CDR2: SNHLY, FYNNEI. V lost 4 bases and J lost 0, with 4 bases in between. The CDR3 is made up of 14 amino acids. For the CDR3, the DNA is TGTGCCAGCAGTGGGGACTCTGGGGCCAACGTCCTGACTTTC. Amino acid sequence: CASSGDSGANVLTF. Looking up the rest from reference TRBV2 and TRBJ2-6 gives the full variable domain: EPEVTQTPSHQVTQMGQEVILRCVPISNHLYFYWYRQILGQKVEFLVSFYNNEISEKSEIFDDQFSVERPDGSNFTLKIRSTKLEDSAMYFCASSGDSGANVLTFGAGSRLTVL.

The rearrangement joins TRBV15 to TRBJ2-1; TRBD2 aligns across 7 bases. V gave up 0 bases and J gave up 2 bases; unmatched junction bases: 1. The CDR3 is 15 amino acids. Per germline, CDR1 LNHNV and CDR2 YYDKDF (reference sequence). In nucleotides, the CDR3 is TGTGCCACCAGCAGAGACGGGAGGACCTACAATGAGCAGTTCTTC. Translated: CATSRDGRTYNEQFF.

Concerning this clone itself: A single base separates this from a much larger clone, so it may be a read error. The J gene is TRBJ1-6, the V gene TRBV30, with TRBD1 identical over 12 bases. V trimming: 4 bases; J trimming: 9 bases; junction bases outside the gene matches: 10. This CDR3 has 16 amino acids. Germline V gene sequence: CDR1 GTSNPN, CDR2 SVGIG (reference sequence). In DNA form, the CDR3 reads TGTGCCTGGATTTTACATGGGACAGGGGGCAGTTCACCCCTCCACTTT. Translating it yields CAWILHGTGGSSPLHF.

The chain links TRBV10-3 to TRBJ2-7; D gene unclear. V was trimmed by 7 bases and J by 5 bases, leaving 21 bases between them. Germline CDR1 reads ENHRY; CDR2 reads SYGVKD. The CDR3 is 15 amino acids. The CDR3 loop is CAIKAQVAGTDEQYF. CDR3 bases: TGTGCCATCAAGGCGCAGGTCGCTGGAACGGACGAGCAGTACTTC.

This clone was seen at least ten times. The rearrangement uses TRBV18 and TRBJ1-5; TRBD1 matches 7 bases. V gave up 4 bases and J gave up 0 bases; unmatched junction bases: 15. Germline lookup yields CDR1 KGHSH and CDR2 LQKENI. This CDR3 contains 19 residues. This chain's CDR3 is CASSQYSGPTGLSNQPQHF. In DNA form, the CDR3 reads TGTGCCAGCTCACAATATTCAGGGCCGACAGGGCTTAGCAATCAGCCCCAGCATTTT.

DNA for the CDR3: TGCGCCAGCAGCTTCACCGGACAGGGTGGAAACACCATATATTTT. Residues: CASSFTGQGGNTIYF. The rearrangement links TRBV5-1 to TRBJ1-3; TRBD1 matches 8 bases. Looked up from germline, CDR1 is SGHRS and CDR2 is YFSETQ. The CDR3 sequence is 15 residues long. V was clipped by 2 bases and J by 3 bases; unmatched bases: 4.

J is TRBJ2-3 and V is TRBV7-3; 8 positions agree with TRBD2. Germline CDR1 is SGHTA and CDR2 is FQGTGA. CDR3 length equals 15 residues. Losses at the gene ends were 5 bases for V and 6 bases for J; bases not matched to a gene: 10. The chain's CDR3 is CASSPVGLAGDTQYF. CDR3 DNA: TGTGCCAGCAGCCCGGTGGGCCTAGCGGGCGATACGCAGTATTTT. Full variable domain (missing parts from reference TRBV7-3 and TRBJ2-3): GAGVSQTPSNKVTEKGKYVELRCDPISGHTALYWYRQSLGQGPEFLIYFQGTGAADDSGLPNDRFFAVRPEGSVSTLKIQRTERGDSAVYLCASSPVGLAGDTQYFGPGTRLTVL.